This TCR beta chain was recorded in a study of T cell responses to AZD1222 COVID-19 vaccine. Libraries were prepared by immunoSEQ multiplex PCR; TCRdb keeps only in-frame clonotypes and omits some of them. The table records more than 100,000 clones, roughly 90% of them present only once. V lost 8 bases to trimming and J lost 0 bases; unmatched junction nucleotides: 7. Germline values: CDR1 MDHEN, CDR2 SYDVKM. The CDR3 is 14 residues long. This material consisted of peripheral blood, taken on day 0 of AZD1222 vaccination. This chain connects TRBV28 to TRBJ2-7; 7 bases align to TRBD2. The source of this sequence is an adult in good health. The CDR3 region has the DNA TGTGCCAGCGGACTCCGGGACTACTCCTACGAGCAGTACTTC. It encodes CASGLRDYSYEQYF.